In this sample, the clone carrying this T cell receptor beta chain turned up a few times. This sample is drawn from a study of blood T cells in healthy people across ages. Through a sample-barcoded 5' primer and a J-beta primer mix, a second PCR was run for roughly 6 to 12 cycles. Using its own MiXCR run on the 5' RACE reads, TCRdb lists one record per CDR3 protein. The sample has some 710,000 distinct CDR3 sequences; 20% to 25% are singletons. The CDR3 runs 15 residues. The V end was cut by 5 bases, the J end by 0 bases, with 12 bases between. Germline lookup yields CDR1 LNHDA and CDR2 SQIVND (reference sequence).

This chain uses TRBV19 with TRBJ2-3; D is possibly TRBD1 (5 bases). The sequenced sample consisted of blood. The receptor was derived from a man aged 65 to 79 in good health. CDR3 coding DNA: TGTGCCAGTAGTGAGACCAGGGCTAGCACAGATACGCAGTATTTT. Translated: CASSETRASTDTQYF.